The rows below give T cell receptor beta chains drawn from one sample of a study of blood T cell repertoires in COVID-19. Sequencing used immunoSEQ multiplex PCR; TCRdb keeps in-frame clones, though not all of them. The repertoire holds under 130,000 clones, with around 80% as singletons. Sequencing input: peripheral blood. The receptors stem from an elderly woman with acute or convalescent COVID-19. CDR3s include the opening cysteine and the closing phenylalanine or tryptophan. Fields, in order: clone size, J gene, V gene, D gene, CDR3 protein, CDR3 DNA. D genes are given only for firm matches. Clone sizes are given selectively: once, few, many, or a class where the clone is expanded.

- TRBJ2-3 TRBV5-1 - CASSPRVLEPDTQYF TGCGCCAGCAGCCCGCGGGTTCTGGAACCAGATACGCAGTATTTT
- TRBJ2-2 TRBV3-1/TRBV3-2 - CASSHSNTGELFF TGTGCCAGCAGCCACTCGAACACCGGGGAGCTGTTTTTT
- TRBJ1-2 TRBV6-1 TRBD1 CASSETGQGNYGYTF TGTGCCAGCAGTGAGACTGGACAGGGCAACTATGGCTACACCTTC
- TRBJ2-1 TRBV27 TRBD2 CASSEVSSGSHEQFF TGTGCCAGCAGTGAGGTGTCTAGCGGGAGCCATGAGCAGTTCTTC
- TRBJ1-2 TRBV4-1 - CASSQGASYGYTF TGCGCCAGCAGCCAGGGGGCTAGCTATGGCTACACCTTC
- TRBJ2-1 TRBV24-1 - CATTDEDEQFF TGTGCCACCACTGATGAGGATGAGCAGTTCTTC
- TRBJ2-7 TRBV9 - CASSVGAHYEQYF TGTGCCAGCAGCGTAGGAGCCCACTACGAGCAGTACTTC
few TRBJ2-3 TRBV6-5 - CASSLQGNVDTQYF TGTGCCAGCAGTCTCCAGGGGAACGTAGATACGCAGTATTTT
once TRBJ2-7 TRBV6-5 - CASKLRTWDSYEQYF TGTGCCAGCAAGCTGAGGACTTGGGACTCCTACGAGCAGTACTTC
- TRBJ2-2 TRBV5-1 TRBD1 CASSLGTGLIEELFF TGCGCCAGCAGCTTGGGGACAGGACTTATAGAGGAGCTGTTTTTT
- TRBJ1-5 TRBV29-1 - CSVGAGNQPQHF TGCAGCGTTGGTGCAGGAAATCAGCCCCAGCATTTT
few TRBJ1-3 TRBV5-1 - CASSLEGGSGNTIYF TGCGCCAGCAGCTTGGAAGGGGGCTCTGGAAACACCATATATTTT
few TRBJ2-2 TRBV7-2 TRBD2 CASSLRPVSGSGTGELFF TGTGCCAGCAGCTTAAGGCCCGTTAGCGGGAGTGGAACCGGGGAGCTGTTTTTT
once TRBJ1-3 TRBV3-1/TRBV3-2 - CASSQDAGSSGNTIYF TGTGCCAGCAGCCAAGATGCGGGGAGCTCTGGAAACACCATATATTTT
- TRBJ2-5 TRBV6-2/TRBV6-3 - CASSLYQETQYF TGTGCCAGCAGCCTATACCAAGAGACCCAGTACTTC
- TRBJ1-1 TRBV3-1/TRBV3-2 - CASSQAVGGTTEAFF TGTGCCAGCAGCCAAGCGGTGGGAGGGACCACTGAAGCTTTCTTT
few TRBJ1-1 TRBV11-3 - CASSSSGQYNTEAFF TGTGCCAGCAGCTCTTCGGGACAATACAACACTGAAGCTTTCTTT
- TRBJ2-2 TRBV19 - CASSTMLGELFF TGTGCCAGTAGTACTATGCTCGGGGAGCTGTTTTTT
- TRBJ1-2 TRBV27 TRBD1 CASSPSRDRGIREGYTF TGTGCCAGCAGTCCTTCCCGGGACAGGGGGATCAGGGAGGGCTACACCTTC
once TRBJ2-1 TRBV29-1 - CSVDEVNEQFF TGCAGCGTTGATGAGGTCAATGAGCAGTTCTTC
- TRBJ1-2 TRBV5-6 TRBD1 CASSFGTGSYGYTF TGTGCCAGCAGCTTCGGGACAGGCTCCTATGGCTACACCTTC
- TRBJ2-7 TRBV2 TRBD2 CASTNSGSSSYEQYF TGTGCCAGCACCAACAGCGGGAGTAGCTCCTACGAGCAGTACTTC
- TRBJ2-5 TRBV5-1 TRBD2 CASSLAPAGTQETQYF TGCGCCAGCAGCTTGGCGCCAGCGGGAACCCAAGAGACCCAGTACTTC
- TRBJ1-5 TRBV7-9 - CASSLGTGYQPQHF TGTGCCAGCAGCTTAGGAACAGGCTATCAGCCCCAGCATTTT
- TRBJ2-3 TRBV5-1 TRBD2 CASSSTGTSGGVTQYF TGCGCCAGCAGCTCAACCGGGACTAGCGGGGGGGTTACGCAGTATTTT
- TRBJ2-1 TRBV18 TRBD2 CASSPEREGRDNEQFF TGTGCCAGCTCACCGGAGCGGGAGGGAAGGGACAATGAGCAGTTCTTC
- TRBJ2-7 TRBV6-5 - CASSYRGSYEQYF TGTGCCAGCAGTTACAGGGGCTCCTACGAGCAGTACTTC
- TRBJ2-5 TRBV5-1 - CASSLATTSQETQYF TGCGCCAGCAGCTTGGCCACTACAAGCCAAGAGACCCAGTACTTC
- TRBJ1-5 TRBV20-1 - CSASLPGAEKPQHF TGCAGTGCTAGTTTACCAGGGGCGGAAAAGCCCCAGCATTTT
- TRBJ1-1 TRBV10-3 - CAISQGSAEAFF TGTGCCATCAGTCAGGGGTCAGCTGAAGCTTTCTTT
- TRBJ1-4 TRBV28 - CASSPTVGAEKLFF TGTGCCAGCAGTCCGACTGTAGGGGCTGAAAAACTGTTTTTT
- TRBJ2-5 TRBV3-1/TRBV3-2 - CASSRNTGNTGETQYF TGTGCCAGCAGCCGCAACACCGGGAATACGGGAGAGACCCAGTACTTC
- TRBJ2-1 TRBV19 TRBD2 CASSRGTSGRGNEQFF TGTGCCAGTAGTCGAGGGACTAGCGGGAGGGGGAATGAGCAGTTCTTC
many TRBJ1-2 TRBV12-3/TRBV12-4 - CASSPDSFYGYTF TGTGCCAGCAGTCCAGACAGCTTCTATGGCTACACCTTC
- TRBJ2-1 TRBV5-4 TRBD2 CASSLAIRTSGRNNEQFF TGTGCCAGCAGCTTGGCCATTCGGACTAGCGGGAGAAACAATGAGCAGTTCTTC
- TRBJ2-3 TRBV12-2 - CASRSQGGQGPDTQYF TGTGCAAGTCGCTCCCAGGGAGGACAGGGCCCAGATACGCAGTATTTT
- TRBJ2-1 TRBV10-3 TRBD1 CATGQGVYNEQFF TGTGCCACGGGACAGGGGGTCTACAATGAGCAGTTCTTC
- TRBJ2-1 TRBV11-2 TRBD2 CASSFGLAEYNEQFF TGTGCCAGCAGCTTCGGACTAGCGGAGTACAATGAGCAGTTCTTC